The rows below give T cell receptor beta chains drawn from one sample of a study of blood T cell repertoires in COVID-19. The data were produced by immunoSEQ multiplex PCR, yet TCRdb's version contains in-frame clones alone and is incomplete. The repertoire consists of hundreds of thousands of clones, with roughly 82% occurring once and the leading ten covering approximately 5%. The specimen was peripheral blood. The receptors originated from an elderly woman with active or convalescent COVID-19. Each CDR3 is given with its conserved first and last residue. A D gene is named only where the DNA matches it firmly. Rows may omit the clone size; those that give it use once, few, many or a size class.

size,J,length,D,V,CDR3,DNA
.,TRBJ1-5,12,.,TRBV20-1,CSASHSNQPQHF,TGCAGTGCTAGTCATAGCAATCAGCCCCAGCATTTT
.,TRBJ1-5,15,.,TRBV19,CASSIRRDLGQPQHF,TGTGCCAGTAGTATTAGGCGGGACTTGGGGCAGCCCCAGCATTTT
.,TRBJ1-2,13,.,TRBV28,CASSLRTDGGYTF,TGTGCCAGCAGTTTGAGGACAGATGGGGGCTACACCTTC
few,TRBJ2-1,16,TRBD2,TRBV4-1,CASSQFAAGGPVEQFF,TGCGCCAGCAGCCAATTTGCGGCGGGAGGGCCGGTTGAGCAGTTCTTC
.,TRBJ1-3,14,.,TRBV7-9,CASSLEISGNTIYF,TGTGCCAGCAGCTTGGAGATCTCTGGAAACACCATATATTTT
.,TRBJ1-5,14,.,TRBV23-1,CASLSIQVNQPQHF,TGCGCCAGCTTATCAATACAGGTGAATCAGCCCCAGCATTTT
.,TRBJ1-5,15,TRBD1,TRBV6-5,CASSHRGQHNQPQHF,TGTGCCAGCAGTCACCGGGGACAGCACAATCAGCCCCAGCATTTT
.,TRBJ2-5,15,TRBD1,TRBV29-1,CSVVGGGTGVETQYF,TGCAGCGTTGTGGGGGGCGGGACAGGGGTCGAGACCCAGTACTTC
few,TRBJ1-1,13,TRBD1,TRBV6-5,CASRTGTGLSAFF,TGTGCCAGCAGAACCGGGACAGGCCTTTCAGCTTTCTTT
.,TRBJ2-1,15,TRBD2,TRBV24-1,CATSDPSGLADEQFF,TGTGCCACCAGTGACCCTAGCGGACTCGCAGATGAGCAGTTCTTC
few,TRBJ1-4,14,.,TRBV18,CASSLTGQNEKLFF,TGTGCCAGCTCACTCACGGGACAAAATGAAAAACTGTTTTTT
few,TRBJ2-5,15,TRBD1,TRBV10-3,CAISPGTGVEETQYF,TGTGCCATCAGTCCCGGGACAGGGGTCGAAGAGACCCAGTACTTC
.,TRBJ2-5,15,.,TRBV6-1,CASSDMWGVQETQYF,TGTGCCAGCAGTGATATGTGGGGAGTCCAAGAGACCCAGTACTTC
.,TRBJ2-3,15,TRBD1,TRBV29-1,CSVEGWTGIADTQYF,TGCAGCGTTGAAGGTTGGACAGGGATCGCAGATACGCAGTATTTT
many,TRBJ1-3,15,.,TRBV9,CASSVRTGSGNTIYF,TGTGCCAGCAGCGTACGAACAGGCTCTGGAAACACCATATATTTT
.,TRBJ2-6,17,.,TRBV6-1,CASSASRLVSGANVLTF,TGTGCCAGCAGTGCTTCGAGGTTGGTCTCTGGGGCCAACGTCCTGACTTTC
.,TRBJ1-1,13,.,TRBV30,CAWKPDRRTEAFF,TGTGCCTGGAAGCCTGACCGGAGGACTGAAGCTTTCTTT
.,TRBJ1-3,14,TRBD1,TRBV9,CASSLTGGGNTIYF,TGTGCCAGCAGCTTGACAGGGGGAGGAAACACCATATATTTT
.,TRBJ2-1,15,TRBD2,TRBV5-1,CASSPRTSGDNEQFF,TGCGCCAGCAGCCCGAGGACTAGCGGGGACAATGAGCAGTTCTTC
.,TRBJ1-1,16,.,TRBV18,CASSPNFQGMNTEAFF,TGTGCCAGCTCACCCAATTTCCAGGGCATGAACACTGAAGCTTTCTTT
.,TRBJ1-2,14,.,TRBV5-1,CASSISTDSYGYTF,TGCGCCAGCAGCATTTCGACAGACAGCTATGGCTACACCTTC
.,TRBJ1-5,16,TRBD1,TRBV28,CASSIPGTVVGQPQHF,TGTGCCAGCAGTATCCCCGGGACAGTAGTTGGTCAGCCCCAGCATTTT
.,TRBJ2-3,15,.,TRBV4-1,CASSQEEQGMFTQYF,TGCGCCAGCAGCCAAGAGGAACAGGGAATGTTTACGCAGTATTTT
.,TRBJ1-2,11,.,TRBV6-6,CASTAGSGYTF,TGTGCCAGCACCGCGGGGAGTGGCTACACCTTC
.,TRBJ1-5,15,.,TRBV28,CASSLLGQGNQPQHF,TGTGCCAGCAGTTTATTGGGGCAGGGGAACCAGCCCCAGCATTTT
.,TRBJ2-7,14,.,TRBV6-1,CASSDYSKAYEQYF,TGTGCCAGCAGTGATTACTCCAAAGCCTACGAGCAGTACTTC
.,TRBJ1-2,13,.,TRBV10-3,CAISGGGDYGYTF,TGTGCCATCAGTGGAGGGGGGGACTATGGCTACACCTTC
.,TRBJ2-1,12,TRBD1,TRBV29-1,CSAVTGADEQFF,TGCAGCGCAGTGACAGGGGCGGATGAGCAGTTCTTC